This section outlines one T cell receptor (beta chain) sequence together with its context. The antigen is undetermined. PCR used 60 Vbeta primers and 13 Jbeta primers. The table came from immunoSEQ multiplex PCR; TCRdb's copy has only in-frame clones and leaves some out. The sample records approximately 150,000 clones, around 83% being singletons. The CDR3 has 16 residues. J gave up 0 bases and V 2 bases, and 5 bases lay outside the gene matches. Germline CDR1 KGHSH, CDR2 LQKENI. This sample stems from a study of cytomegalovirus exposure and HLA in healthy donors. General study findings and limits: Cytomegalovirus status was reportedly diagnosed by the classifier with high specificity and sensitivity. CMV antigen specificity was confirmed in vitro for three CMV-associated chains.

The sequenced material came from PBMCs. The rearrangement links TRBV18 to TRBJ2-3; 7 nucleotides match TRBD1. The TCR sequence derives from a man in his thirties or forties in good health and CMV-seropositive. CDR3 residues: CASSPRQGSSTDTQYF. In DNA, the CDR3 is TGTGCCAGCTCACCAAGACAGGGCTCTAGCACAGATACGCAGTATTTT.